The TCR beta chain under discussion was sequenced for a study of early T cells in non-severe SARS-CoV-2 infection. Germline-derived CDR1 and CDR2 are MNHEY and SVGAGI. V lost 4 bases and J 1 base, leaving 11 bases between the germline ends. The CDR3 spans 15 residues. TCRdb redid the calling of the 5' RACE reads with MiXCR, one entry per CDR3 protein. The sample carries more than 35,000 distinct CDR3 sequences, around 4% recorded once. The TCR comes from an adult who was a healthcare worker with PCR-confirmed SARS-CoV-2 infection or an uninfected control (not recorded which). The specimen sequenced was whole blood. The chain carries TRBV6-5 and TRBJ2-1; D gene unclear. CDR3 region: CASSFDLPSYNEQFF. Here the CDR3 DNA reads TGTGCCAGCAGTTTCGATTTGCCTTCCTACAATGAGCAGTTCTTC.